Sequencing of this T cell receptor (beta chain) was carried out in a study of PD-1 blockade in classical Hodgkin lymphoma. Study-wide points: Exclusion covered patients beginning nivolumab under 1 year post-ASCT. At C4D1, TCR diversity had climbed significantly for CD4+ cells, though not for CD8+ cells.

The repertoire was sequenced with immunoSEQ multiplex PCR; TCRdb's copy has only in-frame clones and lacks some. The sample has roughly 20,000 clones, about 73% seen once; the top ten hold about a fifth. With respect to this clone: The antigen remains unidentified.

The CDR3 runs 16 residues. Germline CDR1 MGHRA, CDR2 YSYEKL. Trimming cost V 0 bases and J 1 base, with 12 bases left between them. The sample's time point: cycle 4 day 1 (C4D1), after less than seven weeks of nivolumab. Autologous stem cell transplantation was followed by relapse in every patient, and brentuximab vedotin exposure varied. The sequences come from peripheral blood mononuclear cells (PBMCs), collected before the fourth cycle of nivolumab. The chain joins TRBV4-1 to TRBJ1-1; D is perhaps TRBD1 (5 bases). The sequence derives from a human donor with classical Hodgkin lymphoma. The CDR3 DNA reads TGCGCCAGCAGCCAAGAGAGGGGCCACCGGAACACTGAAGCTTTCTTT. This translates into CASSQERGHRNTEAFF.